These 21 T cell receptor beta chains originate from one sample sequenced in a study of blood T cell repertoires in COVID-19. Profiled with immunoSEQ multiplex PCR; TCRdb holds only in-frame clones, not every one. Of 200,000 to 300,000 clones listed, about 89% are singletons. The sequenced material came from PBMCs or T cells enriched from blood (not recorded which). These receptors came from a woman between 18 and 29 years old who had recovered from COVID-19.

This clone was detected a few times. V and J are TRBV30 and TRBJ1-3, with TRBD1 matching 7 bases. From germline, CDR1 is GTSNPN and CDR2 SVGIG (reference sequence). The CDR3 has 17 residues. V trimming: 4 bases; J trimming: 0 bases; junction bases outside the gene matches: 12. CDR3 bases: TGTGCCTGGACCCCCCCCGGGACAGCGATCTCTGGAAACACCATATATTTT. It codes for CAWTPPGTAISGNTIYF.

This clone was picked up a small number of times. The rearrangement uses TRBV19 and TRBJ1-2, with 11 bases matching TRBD1. This CDR3 contains 15 residues. After removal of 4 bases from V and 6 bases from J, the junction contained 7 bases not matched to a gene. Germline lookup yields CDR1 LNHDA and CDR2 SQIVND (reference sequence). CDR3 sequence (DNA): TGTGCCAGTAGTAACCCGGGACAGGGGGTCGATGGCTACACCTTC. Protein product: CASSNPGQGVDGYTF.

The chain has TRBV5-4 and TRBJ2-7; TRBD1 agrees at 8 bases. The CDR3 is 15 residues long. J lost 3 bases, V lost 3 bases, and 8 bases had no gene match. The germline V gene has CDR1 SGHNT and CDR2 YYREEE (reference sequence). CDR3 amino acids: CASSYEDRDFYEQYF. The CDR3 DNA reads as TGTGCCAGCAGCTACGAGGACAGGGACTTCTACGAGCAGTACTTC.

In its sample, this clone was seen once. The chain uses TRBV10-2 and TRBJ2-1; 7 nucleotides agree with TRBD1. Germline V gives CDR1 WSHSY, CDR2 SAAADI. This CDR3 is 12 amino acids long. V was pared by 8 bases and J by 9 bases, with 7 bases of the junction left unmatched. The CDR3 nucleotides read TGCGCCAGCCGAGACAGGGCGGTTGAGCAGTTCTTC. Encoded protein: CASRDRAVEQFF.

This clone has a handful of counts. This chain links TRBV11-2 with TRBJ1-3; 7 nucleotides match TRBD1. J gave up 0 bases and V 5 bases, and 10 bases lay outside the gene matches. CDR3 length equals 17 residues. The germline V gene has CDR1 SGHAT and CDR2 FQNNGV. CDR3 amino acids: CASSPYGRGFSGNTIYF. CDR3 in DNA: TGTGCCAGCAGCCCGTACGGCAGGGGGTTCTCTGGAAACACCATATATTTT.

This rearrangement joins TRBV27 to TRBJ1-6; D perhaps matches TRBD1 (5 bases). The germline V gene encodes CDR1 MNHEY and CDR2 SMNVEV (reference sequence). Deletions cut 3 bases from V and 2 bases from J, with 11 bases between. The CDR3 loop spans 16 amino acids. CDR3 amino acids: CASSFSGVTYNSPLHF. The CDR3 DNA reads as TGTGCCAGCAGTTTTTCGGGGGTCACCTATAATTCACCCCTCCACTTT.

This sequence joins TRBV7-9 and TRBJ1-2; weak D call: TRBD1 (5 bases). The CDR3 length is 15 residues. Germline values: CDR1 SEHNR, CDR2 FQNEAQ (reference sequence). Trimming removed 1 base at V and 4 bases at J, with 13 bases between. For the CDR3, the DNA is TGTGCCAGCAGCTTAGAAGGGGAGGGCGCCTATGGCTACACCTTC. This sequence encodes CASSLEGEGAYGYTF.

The V and J genes are TRBV27 and TRBJ2-5; 12 bases are shared with TRBD2. The V segment lost 0 bases and the J segment 3 bases; nucleotides outside the gene matches: 11. This CDR3 region has 19 residues. Germline-derived CDR1 and CDR2 are MNHEY and SMNVEV (reference sequence). CDR3 protein: CASSLSGASGGARKETQYF. CDR3 sequence (DNA): TGTGCCAGCAGTTTATCGGGGGCTAGCGGGGGGGCAAGGAAAGAGACCCAGTACTTC.

The chain carries TRBV7-2 and TRBJ2-3; D gene uncertain. CDR1 is SGHTA and CDR2 is FQGNSA in the germline V gene. V was pared by 7 bases and J by 0 bases, with 17 bases between. This CDR3 has 16 amino acids. The CDR3 DNA follows: TGTGCCAGCACCATAATAAACTGGGCTAGCACAGATACGCAGTATTTT. Translation gives CASTIINWASTDTQYF.

This clone is a singleton in its sample. This rearrangement joins TRBV19 to TRBJ2-5; 7 bases align to TRBD1. The CDR3 has 15 amino acids. V lost 3 bases and J lost 5; bases outside the gene matches: 9. Germline V gene lookup returns CDR1 LNHDA and CDR2 SQIVND (reference sequence). CDR3: CASSITGDAGETQYF. The CDR3 nucleotides read TGTGCCAGTAGTATTACAGGGGACGCAGGGGAGACCCAGTACTTC.

This clone was recorded once. The chain couples TRBV25-1 to TRBJ1-2; tentative D call: TRBD1 (6 bases). V was clipped by 4 bases and J by 8 bases, with 14 bases between them. Germline CDR1 reads MGHDK; CDR2 reads SYGVNS. This CDR3 comprises 13 residues. The CDR3 bases are TGTGCCAGCAGTGCGGGAGGGGGGCTCGGCTACACCTTC. As protein: CASSAGGGLGYTF.

V and J are TRBV9 and TRBJ1-1; tentatively, D is TRBD1 (6 bases). Germline V CDR1 and CDR2: SGDLS, YYNGEE. V lost 3 bases and J 1 base, leaving 13 bases between the germline ends. The CDR3 runs to 15 residues. CDR3 region: CASSAGQSQNTEAFF. CDR3 coding DNA: TGTGCCAGCAGCGCCGGACAGTCCCAGAACACTGAAGCTTTCTTT.

This sequence joins TRBV19 and TRBJ1-5, with TRBD1 as a possible D gene (6 bases). The CDR3 sequence is 15 residues long. V lost 3 bases, J lost 4 bases, and 13 bases lay in between. CDR1 is LNHDA and CDR2 is SQIVND in the germline V gene (reference sequence). The CDR3 sequence: CASSIPTGLNQPQHF. The CDR3 nucleotides are TGTGCCAGTAGTATCCCGACAGGCTTAAATCAGCCCCAGCATTTT.

The chain joins TRBV5-1 to TRBJ2-1; TRBD2 agrees at 13 bases. CDR3 length: 16 amino acids. Germline values: CDR1 SGHRS, CDR2 YFSETQ. Losses at the gene ends were 2 bases for V and 6 bases for J; bases not matched to a gene: 5. CDR3: CASSFSGTSGINEQFF. CDR3 bases: TGCGCCAGCAGCTTTTCCGGGACTAGCGGGATCAATGAGCAGTTCTTC.

This chain joins TRBV28 and TRBJ1-4; D not certain. Germline V gene sequence: CDR1 MDHEN, CDR2 SYDVKM. This CDR3 is built from 12 residues. The V end lost 9 bases, the J end lost 4 bases, and 9 bases lay between the germline ends. The CDR3 DNA is TGTGCCAGTGGCCGGGATAATGAAAAACTGTTTTTT. This encodes CASGRDNEKLFF.

The chain uses TRBV10-2 and TRBJ1-5; D possibly corresponds to TRBD1 (5 bases). V lost 2 bases, J lost 8 bases, and 13 bases lay in between. Per the germline V gene, CDR1 is WSHSY and CDR2 is SAAADI. This CDR3 spans 14 amino acids. CDR3 DNA: TGCGCCAGCAGTGAGGCCAGGGAGGACAAGCCCCAGCATTTT. This sequence encodes CASSEAREDKPQHF.

The chain combines TRBV9 with TRBJ1-4, with D perhaps matching TRBD1 (5 bases). The length of the CDR3 is 15 residues. The germline CDR1 and CDR2 sequences are SGDLS and YYNGEE. Trimming removed 5 bases at V and 0 bases at J, with 11 bases between. The DNA for the CDR3 is TGTGCCAGCAGGGCGGGACGGGCAACTAATGAAAAACTGTTTTTT. Its protein product is CASRAGRATNEKLFF.

The rearrangement uses TRBV7-2 and TRBJ1-6; TRBD1 is a possible D gene (6 bases). Between the trimmed V and J ends, which lost 5 bases and 5 bases, there was a span of 13 bases. The CDR3 loop spans 15 amino acids. Germline CDR1 is SGHTA and CDR2 is FQGNSA. This chain's CDR3 is CASSPRTANNSPLHF. Here the CDR3 DNA reads TGTGCCAGCAGCCCCCGGACAGCAAATAATTCACCCCTCCACTTT.

The table lists this clone with a few counts. The rearrangement joins TRBV3-1 (or the pseudogene TRBV3-2) to TRBJ1-2; possible D gene TRBD1, 6 bases. Trimming took 6 bases from V and 4 from J, leaving 12 bases between them. There are 13 residues in the CDR3. Germline-derived CDR1 and CDR2 are LGHDT and YNNKEL (reference sequence). The CDR3 sequence is CASSQGLGYGYTF. The CDR3 DNA is TGTGCCAGCAGTCAGGGGCTGGGCTATGGCTACACCTTC.

The rearrangement uses TRBV6-6 and TRBJ1-5, with a possible D match to TRBD1 (6 bases). The germline CDR1 and CDR2 sequences are MNHNY and SVGAGI (reference sequence). The CDR3 is 15 amino acids. The germline V and J ends were trimmed by 2 bases and 3 bases, with 11 bases remaining between them. This chain's CDR3 is CASSYGDRPNQPQHF. CDR3 DNA sequence: TGTGCCAGCAGTTACGGAGACAGGCCCAATCAGCCCCAGCATTTT.

The J gene is TRBJ1-2, the V gene TRBV4-1; tentative D call: TRBD1 (5 bases). The germline CDR1 and CDR2 sequences are MGHRA and YSYEKL. V lost 7 bases and J lost 6, with 18 bases in between. CDR3 length: 14 amino acids. The chain's CDR3 is CASNLQSGADGYTF. The CDR3 coding sequence is TGCGCCAGCAACTTACAGAGCGGGGCTGATGGCTACACCTTC.